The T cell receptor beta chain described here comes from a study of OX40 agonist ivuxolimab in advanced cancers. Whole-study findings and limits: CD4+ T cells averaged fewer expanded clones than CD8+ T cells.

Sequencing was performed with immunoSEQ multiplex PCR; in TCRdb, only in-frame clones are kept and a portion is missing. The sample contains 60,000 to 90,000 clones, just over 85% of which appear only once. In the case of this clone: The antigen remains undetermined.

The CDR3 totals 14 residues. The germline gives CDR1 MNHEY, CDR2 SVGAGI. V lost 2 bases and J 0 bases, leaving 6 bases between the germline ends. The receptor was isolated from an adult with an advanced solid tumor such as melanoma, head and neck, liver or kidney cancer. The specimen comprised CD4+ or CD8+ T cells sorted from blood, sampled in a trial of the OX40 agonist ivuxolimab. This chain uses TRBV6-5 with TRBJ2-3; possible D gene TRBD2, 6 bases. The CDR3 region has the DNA TGTGCCAGCAGTTACCGGGGGAGCACAGATACGCAGTATTTT. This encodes CASSYRGSTDTQYF.